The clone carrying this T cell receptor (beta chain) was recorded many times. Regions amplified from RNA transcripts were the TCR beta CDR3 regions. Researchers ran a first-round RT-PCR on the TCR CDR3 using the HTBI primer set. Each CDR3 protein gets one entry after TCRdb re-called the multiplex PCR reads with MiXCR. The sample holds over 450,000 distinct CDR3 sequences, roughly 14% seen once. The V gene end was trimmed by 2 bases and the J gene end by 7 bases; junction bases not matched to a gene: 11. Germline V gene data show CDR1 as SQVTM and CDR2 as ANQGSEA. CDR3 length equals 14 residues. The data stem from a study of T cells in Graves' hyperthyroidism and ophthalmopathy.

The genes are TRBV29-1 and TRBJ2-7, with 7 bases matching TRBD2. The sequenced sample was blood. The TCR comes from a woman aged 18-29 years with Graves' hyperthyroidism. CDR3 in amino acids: CSVEYVAGLGEQYF. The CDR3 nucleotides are TGCAGCGTTGAATATGTAGCGGGCTTAGGGGAGCAGTACTTC.